This T cell receptor beta chain was recovered during a study of CD8 T cells in Susac syndrome (dated by TCRdb to between 2018 and 2020). Notes on the research overall: Whether CD8+ T cell activation and differentiation in Susac syndrome was antigen driven was tested using repertoire sequencing. General findings and caveats noted by the study authors: The number of individuals in the TCR sequencing and HLA analysis was recognized as being relatively small.

Peripheral blood CD8+ and CD4+ T cells from healthy donors, Susac syndrome patients and multiple sclerosis patients were profiled using high-throughput TCR beta sequencing. The multiple sclerosis controls were treatment-naive patients whose relapsing-remitting disease, either stable or active, fulfilled the revised McDonald criteria. Bulk CD8+ and CD4+ T cells were purified magnetically by negative isolation, whereas CD8+ TEMRA cells were enriched by FACS. Blood was collected in EDTA tubes and processed within 24 hours, with PBMCs isolated through density gradient centrifugation. PBMCs intended for TCR sequencing were cryopreserved in liquid nitrogen and were subsequently thawed in a 37 degrees C water bath. Purity of sorted or isolated CD4+, CD8+ and CD8+ TEMRA cells was at least 90%. With respect to this clonotype: Its cognate antigen has yet to be identified. Base qualities are not provided; no much larger clone lies one nucleotide away.

RNA was extracted using the RNeasy kit, and about 0.45 to 1 ug of the RNA was reverse transcribed with random hexamers. The immunoSEQ multiplex PCR assay, which covers 54 Vbeta and 13 Jbeta segments, was used to amplify TCR beta CDR3 regions. PCR amplification bias was corrected using a synthetic template baseline for primer optimization and computational correction. The study's processing was this. Reads were annotated to V, D and J genes according to IMGT and were analyzed with immunoSEQ Analyzer, with only productive sequences retained. To calculate clonality, Shannon entropy was normalized by log2 of the number of productive unique sequences and then subtracted from one. For each patient and control, public and private clones were evaluated among the 100 most prevalent clones. A clone was defined as Susac-specific if it was absent from the healthy and MS cohorts, from some 980 published viral clones and from other ImmuneACCESS disease sequences. TCRdb redid the processing of the public reads, applying fastp at Q25 and MiXCR, and retained in-frame beta chains. Rows with one shared CDR3 protein collapse into an entry with the most common genes and DNA. None of the V and J calls come from the authors' own analysis; TCRdb made them. Across this sample there are a few hundred thousand distinct CDR3 sequences, with approximately 90% seen only once. The ten most abundant clones make up 0.065% of the sample.

Including cysteine and phenylalanine, the CDR3 has 13 amino acids. Solely the CDR3 DNA is kept, with 39 bases framed from the first base. V sheds 6 bases and J sheds 7 bases, leaving 19 bases between their ends. CDR1 and CDR2, looked up from the germline V gene, are SQVTM and ANQGSEA. Recombination joined TRBV29-1 with TRBJ2-7; a tentative D match to TRBD1 spans 7 bases. Sequencing was done on a sample of CD4+ T cells from PBMCs. The source of this sequence is a human donor with multiple sclerosis. Read as DNA, the sequence is TGCAGCGTCAACGCGGGGACAGCCTCGGAGCAGTACTTC. Its product reads: CSVNAGTASEQYF.